This TCR beta chain is from a study of cytomegalovirus exposure and HLA in healthy donors. The study, taken as a whole, reports: Among the most significant clusters, several appeared linked to common viral pathogens in a later analysis. An analysis done earlier found most TCR beta V segments productive about 87% or about 30% of the time. TCR beta chain V- and J-gene trimming was linked, in a later analysis, to a missense variant in DCLRE1C. Fewer N-insertions (relative to the roughly 670-donor mean) were reportedly seen in an Asian-associated ancestry cluster in a later analysis.

As concerns this clone: Its matching antigen is unknown.

V was shortened by 4 bases and J by 0 bases, with 6 bases between the two germline ends. CDR3 length: 13 residues. CDR1 and CDR2 from the germline V gene are LNHDA and SQIVND (reference sequence). Primers for the PCR totalled 60 Vbeta and 13 Jbeta. Clones were sequenced by immunoSEQ multiplex PCR, and TCRdb holds only the in-frame ones, with some missing. Among under 200,000 clones, more than 65% were seen once, and the ten largest hold 1.8%. Sequenced input: PBMCs. This clonotype originated in a woman aged 30 to 39 in good health and CMV-seronegative. The rearrangement uses TRBV19 and TRBJ1-1; no clear D gene. DNA for the CDR3: TGTGCCAGTAGTAAGACATTGAACACTGAAGCTTTCTTT. It encodes CASSKTLNTEAFF.